The clone carrying this T cell receptor (beta chain) was counted once. The antigen is unknown. These data belong to a study of T cells in Graves' hyperthyroidism and ophthalmopathy. Notes on the study in general: Appearing also in blood were most of the thyroid clonotypes expanded above 0.001. Ophthalmopathy was told apart from stable hyperthyroidism by a 13 V-J model.

V was pared by 6 bases and J by 3 bases, with 12 bases between. Germline-derived CDR1 and CDR2 are SNHLY and FYNNEI. The CDR3 consists of 14 residues. Patients affected by ophthalmopathy presented a Clinical Activity Score of at least 3, a NOSPECS grade of at least 4, and disease duration below 3 months. The TCR beta CDR3 regions underwent amplification using RNA transcripts as the source. During a first-round RT-PCR of the TCR CDR3, the HTBI primer set was used. TCRdb passed the multiplex PCR reads through MiXCR, listing each CDR3 protein once. This table holds some 570,000 distinct CDR3 sequences, approximately 14% found once.

The chain employs TRBV2 and TRBJ1-5, with D hard to call. Sequenced: blood. The TCR originated in a woman aged 18 to 35 with Graves' ophthalmopathy. The CDR3 DNA reads TGTGCCAGCAGCCCATGGCGGGACAATCAGCCCCAGCATTTT. Residues: CASSPWRDNQPQHF.